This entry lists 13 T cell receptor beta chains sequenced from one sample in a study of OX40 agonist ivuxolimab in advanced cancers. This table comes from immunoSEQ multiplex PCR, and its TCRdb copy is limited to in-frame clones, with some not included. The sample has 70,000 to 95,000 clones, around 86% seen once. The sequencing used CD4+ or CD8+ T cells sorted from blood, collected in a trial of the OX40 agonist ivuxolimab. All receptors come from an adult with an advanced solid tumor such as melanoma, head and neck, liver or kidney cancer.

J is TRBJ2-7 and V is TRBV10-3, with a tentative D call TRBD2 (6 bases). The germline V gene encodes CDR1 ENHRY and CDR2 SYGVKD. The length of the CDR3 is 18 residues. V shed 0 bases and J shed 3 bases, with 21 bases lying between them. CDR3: CAISESRLGGTFHYEQYF. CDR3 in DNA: TGTGCCATCAGTGAGTCGAGACTCGGAGGGACCTTCCACTACGAGCAGTACTTC.

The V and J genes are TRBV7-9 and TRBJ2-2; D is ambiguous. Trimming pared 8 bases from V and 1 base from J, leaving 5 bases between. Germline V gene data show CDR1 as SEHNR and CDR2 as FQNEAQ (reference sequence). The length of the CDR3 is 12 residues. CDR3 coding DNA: TGTGCCAGCCGGGTGAACACCGGGGAGCTGTTTTTT. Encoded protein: CASRVNTGELFF.

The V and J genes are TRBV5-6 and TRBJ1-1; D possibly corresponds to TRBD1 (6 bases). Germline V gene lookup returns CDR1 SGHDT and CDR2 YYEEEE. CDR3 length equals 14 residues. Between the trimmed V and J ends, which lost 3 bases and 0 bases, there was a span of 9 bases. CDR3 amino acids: CASSYGQLNTEAFF. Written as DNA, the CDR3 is TGTGCCAGCAGCTACGGACAGTTGAACACTGAAGCTTTCTTT.

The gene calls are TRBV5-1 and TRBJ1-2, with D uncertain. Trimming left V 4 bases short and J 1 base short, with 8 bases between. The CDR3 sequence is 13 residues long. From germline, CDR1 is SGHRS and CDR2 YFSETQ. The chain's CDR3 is CASSRTLNYGYTF. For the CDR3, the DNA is TGCGCCAGCAGCCGGACCCTTAACTATGGCTACACCTTC.

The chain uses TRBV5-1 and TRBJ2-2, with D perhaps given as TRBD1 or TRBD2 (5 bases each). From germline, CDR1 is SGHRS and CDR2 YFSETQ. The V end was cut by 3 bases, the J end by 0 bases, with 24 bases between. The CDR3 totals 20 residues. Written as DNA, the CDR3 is TGCGCCAGCAGCTCGTTTAACCGTTTTGGGACCGCGACGAACACCGGGGAGCTGTTTTTT. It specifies CASSSFNRFGTATNTGELFF.

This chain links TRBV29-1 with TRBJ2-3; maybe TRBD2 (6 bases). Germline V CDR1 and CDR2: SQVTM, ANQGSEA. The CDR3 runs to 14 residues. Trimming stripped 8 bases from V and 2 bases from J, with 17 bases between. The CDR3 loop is CSSTGTSATDTQYF. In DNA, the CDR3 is TGCAGCAGTACCGGGACTTCGGCCACAGATACGCAGTATTTT.

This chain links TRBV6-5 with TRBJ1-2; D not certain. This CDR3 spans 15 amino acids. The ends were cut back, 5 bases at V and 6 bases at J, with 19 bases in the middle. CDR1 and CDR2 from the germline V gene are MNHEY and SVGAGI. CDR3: CASSPPGILRDGYTF. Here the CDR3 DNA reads TGTGCCAGCAGTCCACCTGGGATTCTGAGGGATGGCTACACCTTC.

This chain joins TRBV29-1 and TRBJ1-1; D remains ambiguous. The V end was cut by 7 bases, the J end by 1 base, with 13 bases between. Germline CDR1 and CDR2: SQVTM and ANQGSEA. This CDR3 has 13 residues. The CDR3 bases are TGCAGCGCCGTGAAGTCGAGGAACACTGAAGCTTTCTTT. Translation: CSAVKSRNTEAFF. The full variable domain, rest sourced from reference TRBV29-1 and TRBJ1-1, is SAVISQKPSRDICQRGTSLTIQCQVDSQVTMMFWYRQQPGQSLTLIATANQGSEATYESGFVIDKFPISRPNLTFSTLTVSNMSPEDSSIYLCSAVKSRNTEAFFGQGTRLTVV.

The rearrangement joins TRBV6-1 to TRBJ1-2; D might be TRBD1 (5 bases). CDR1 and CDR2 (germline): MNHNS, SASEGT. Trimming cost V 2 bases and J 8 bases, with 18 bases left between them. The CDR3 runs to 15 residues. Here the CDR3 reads CASSEIPTGRGGYTF. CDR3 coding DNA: TGTGCCAGCAGTGAAATCCCCACCGGTCGGGGGGGCTACACCTTC.

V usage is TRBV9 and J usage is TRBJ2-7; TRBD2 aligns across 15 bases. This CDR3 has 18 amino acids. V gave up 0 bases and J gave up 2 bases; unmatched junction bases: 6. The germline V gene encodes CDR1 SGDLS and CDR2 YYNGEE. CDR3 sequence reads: CASSVGGLAGGIPYEQYF. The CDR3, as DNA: TGTGCCAGCAGCGTAGGGGGACTAGCGGGAGGAATACCCTACGAGCAGTACTTC.

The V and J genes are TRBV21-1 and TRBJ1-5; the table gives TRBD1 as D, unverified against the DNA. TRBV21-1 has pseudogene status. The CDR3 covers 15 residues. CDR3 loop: CASSRRAGNGQPQHF. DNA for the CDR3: TGTGCCAGCAGCAGAAGGGCAGGGAATGGGCAGCCCCAGCATTTT.

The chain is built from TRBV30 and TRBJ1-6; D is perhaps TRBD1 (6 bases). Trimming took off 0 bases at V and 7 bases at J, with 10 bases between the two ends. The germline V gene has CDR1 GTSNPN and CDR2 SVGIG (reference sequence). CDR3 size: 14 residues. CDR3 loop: CAWSVGGNNSPLHF. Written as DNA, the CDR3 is TGTGCCTGGAGTGTAGGGGGGAACAATTCACCCCTCCACTTT.

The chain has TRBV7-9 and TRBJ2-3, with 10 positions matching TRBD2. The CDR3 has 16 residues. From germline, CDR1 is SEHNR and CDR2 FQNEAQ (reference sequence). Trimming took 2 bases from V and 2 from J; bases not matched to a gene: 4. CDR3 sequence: CASSLSLAGPTDTQYF. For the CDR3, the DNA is TGTGCCAGCAGCTTATCACTAGCGGGGCCCACAGATACGCAGTATTTT. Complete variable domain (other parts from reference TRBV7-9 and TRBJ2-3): DTGVSQNPRHKITKRGQNVTFRCDPISEHNRLYWYRQTLGQGPEFLTYFQNEAQLEKSRLLSDRFSAERPKGSFSTLEIQRTEQGDSAMYLCASSLSLAGPTDTQYFGPGTRLTVL.